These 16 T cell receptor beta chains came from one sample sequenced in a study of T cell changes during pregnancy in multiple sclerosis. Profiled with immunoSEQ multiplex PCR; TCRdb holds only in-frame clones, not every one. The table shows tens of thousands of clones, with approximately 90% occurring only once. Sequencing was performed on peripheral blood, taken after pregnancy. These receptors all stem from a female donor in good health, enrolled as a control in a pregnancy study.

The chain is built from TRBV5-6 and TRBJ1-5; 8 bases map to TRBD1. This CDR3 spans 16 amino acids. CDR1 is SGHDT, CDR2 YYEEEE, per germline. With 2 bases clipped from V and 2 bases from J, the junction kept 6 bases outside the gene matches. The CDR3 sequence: CASSLTLTGGNQPQHF. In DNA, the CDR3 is TGTGCCAGCAGCTTAACACTGACAGGGGGCAATCAGCCCCAGCATTTT.

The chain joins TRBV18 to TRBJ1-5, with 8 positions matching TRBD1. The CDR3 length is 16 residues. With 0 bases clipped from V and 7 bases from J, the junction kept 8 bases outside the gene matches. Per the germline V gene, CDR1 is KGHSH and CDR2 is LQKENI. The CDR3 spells CASSPPISGGGQPQHF. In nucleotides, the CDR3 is TGTGCCAGCTCACCACCGATTTCAGGGGGCGGACAGCCCCAGCATTTT.

CDR3 bases: TGCAGCGGTTCGAGCGGGGCCCCCGGGCAGTTCTTC. Translated, it gives CSGSSGAPGQFF. The chain has TRBV29-1 and TRBJ2-1, with 7 positions matching TRBD2. This CDR3 is built from 12 residues. J gave up 12 bases and V 7 bases, and 12 bases lay outside the gene matches. CDR1 and CDR2 from the germline V gene are SQVTM and ANQGSEA.

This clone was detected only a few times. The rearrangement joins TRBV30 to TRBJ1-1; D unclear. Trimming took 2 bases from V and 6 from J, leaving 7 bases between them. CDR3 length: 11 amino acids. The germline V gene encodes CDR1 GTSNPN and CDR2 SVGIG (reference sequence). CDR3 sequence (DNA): TGTGCCTGGAGTCCCTCTGCTGAAGCTTTCTTT. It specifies CAWSPSAEAFF.

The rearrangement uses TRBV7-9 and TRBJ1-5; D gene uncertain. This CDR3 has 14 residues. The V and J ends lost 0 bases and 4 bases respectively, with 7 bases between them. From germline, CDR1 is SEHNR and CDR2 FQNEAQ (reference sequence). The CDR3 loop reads CASSLANGNQPQHF. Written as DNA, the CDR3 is TGTGCCAGCAGCTTAGCGAACGGTAATCAGCCCCAGCATTTT.

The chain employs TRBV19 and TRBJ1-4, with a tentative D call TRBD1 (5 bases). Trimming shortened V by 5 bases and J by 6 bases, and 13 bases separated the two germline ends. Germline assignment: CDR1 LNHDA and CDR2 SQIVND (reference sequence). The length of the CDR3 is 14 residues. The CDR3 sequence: CASSLGGSYEKLFF. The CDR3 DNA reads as TGTGCCAGTAGTTTGGGGGGAAGTTATGAAAAACTGTTTTTT.

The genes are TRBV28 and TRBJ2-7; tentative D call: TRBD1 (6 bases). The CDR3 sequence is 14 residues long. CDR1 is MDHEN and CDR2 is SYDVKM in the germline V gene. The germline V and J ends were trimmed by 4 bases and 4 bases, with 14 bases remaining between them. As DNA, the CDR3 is TGTGCCAGCAGTTCACCGGGACATATATACGAGCAGTACTTC. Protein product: CASSSPGHIYEQYF.

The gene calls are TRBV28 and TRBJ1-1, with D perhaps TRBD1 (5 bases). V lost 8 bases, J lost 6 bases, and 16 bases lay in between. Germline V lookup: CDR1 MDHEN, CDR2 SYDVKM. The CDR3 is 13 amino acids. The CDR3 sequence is CASGRGGLAEAFF. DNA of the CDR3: TGTGCCAGCGGGCGGGGCGGACTCGCTGAAGCTTTCTTT.

The CDR3 loop is CASSDGTSAYNEQFF. CDR3 sequence (DNA): TGTGCCAGCAGTGATGGGACTAGCGCTTACAATGAGCAGTTCTTC. The chain links TRBV6-6 to TRBJ2-1; 10 nucleotides align to TRBD2. The junction had 5 bases not matched to a gene; V was cut back by 5 bases and J by 4 bases. In germline, CDR1 is MNHNY, CDR2 SVGAGI (reference sequence). The CDR3 contains 15 residues.

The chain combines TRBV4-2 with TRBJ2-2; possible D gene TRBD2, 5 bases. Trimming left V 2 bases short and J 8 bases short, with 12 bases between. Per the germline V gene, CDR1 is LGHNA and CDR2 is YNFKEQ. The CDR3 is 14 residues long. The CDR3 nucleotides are TGTGCCAGCAGCCAATCGGGATTCGGGGGGGAGCTGTTTTTT. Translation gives CASSQSGFGGELFF.

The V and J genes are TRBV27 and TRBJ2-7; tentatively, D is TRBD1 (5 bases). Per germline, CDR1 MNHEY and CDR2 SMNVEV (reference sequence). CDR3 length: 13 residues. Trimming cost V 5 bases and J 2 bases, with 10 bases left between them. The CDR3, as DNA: TGTGCCAGCAGTACCCGACAGACCTACGAGCAGTACTTC. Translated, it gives CASSTRQTYEQYF.

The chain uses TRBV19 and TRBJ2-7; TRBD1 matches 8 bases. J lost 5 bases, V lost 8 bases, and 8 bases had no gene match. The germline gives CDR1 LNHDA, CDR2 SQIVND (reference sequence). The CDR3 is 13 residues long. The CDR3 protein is CASSLAGGHEQYF. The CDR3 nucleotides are TGTGCCAGTTCGCTAGCAGGGGGCCACGAGCAGTACTTC.

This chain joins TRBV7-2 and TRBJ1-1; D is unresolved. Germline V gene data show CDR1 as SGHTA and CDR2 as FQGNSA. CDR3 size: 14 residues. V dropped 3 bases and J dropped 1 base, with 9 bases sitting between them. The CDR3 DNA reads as TGTGCCAGCAGCTTTGCACAGCAGAACACTGAAGCTTTCTTT. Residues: CASSFAQQNTEAFF.

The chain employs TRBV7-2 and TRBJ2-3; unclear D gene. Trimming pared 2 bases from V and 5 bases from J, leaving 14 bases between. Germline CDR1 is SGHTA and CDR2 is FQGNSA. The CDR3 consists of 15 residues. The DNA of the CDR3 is TGTGCCAGCAGCTTACCATACCCGAGAGGAGATACGCAGTATTTT. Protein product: CASSLPYPRGDTQYF.

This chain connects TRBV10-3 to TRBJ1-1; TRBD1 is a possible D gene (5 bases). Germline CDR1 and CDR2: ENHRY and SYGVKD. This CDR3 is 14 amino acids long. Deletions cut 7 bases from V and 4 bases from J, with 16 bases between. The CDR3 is CAITQGMGGTEAFF. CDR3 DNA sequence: TGTGCCATCACTCAGGGTATGGGCGGCACTGAAGCTTTCTTT.

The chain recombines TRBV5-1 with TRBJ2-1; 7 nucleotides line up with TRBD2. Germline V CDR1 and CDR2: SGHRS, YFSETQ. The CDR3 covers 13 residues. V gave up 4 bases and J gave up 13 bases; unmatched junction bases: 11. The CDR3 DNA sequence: TGCGCCAGCAGCCTCCCCGATGAAGCGGGACAGTTCTTC. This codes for CASSLPDEAGQFF.